These 19 T cell receptor beta chains came from one sample sequenced in a study of vaccination and CD4 T cells after COVID-19. For these TCRs, the target antigens are not known. Sequenced with the Oncomine TCR Beta short-read assay was DNA taken from cultured CD4+ T cells. TCRdb passed the PCR reads through MiXCR, listing each CDR3 protein once. The sample includes more than 15,000 distinct CDR3 sequences, roughly 54% of them seen just once. Treatment meaning: approximately 9-day PBMC culture with coronavirus spike peptide pools or control peptides (ViraFEST assay). Sequencing input: CD4+ T cells from blood, cultured in vitro. Receptor source: a human donor who had recovered from COVID-19.

The chain has TRBV30 and TRBJ1-2, with 8 positions matching TRBD1. This CDR3 comprises 13 residues. Germline V lookup: CDR1 GTSNPN, CDR2 SVGIG (reference sequence). V shed 2 bases and J 4 bases; nucleotides not matched to a gene: 3. CDR3 DNA: TGTGCCTGGAGTCGGGACAGGCCCTATGGCTACACCTTC. This codes for CAWSRDRPYGYTF.

The chain recombines TRBV5-1 with TRBJ1-2, with D possibly matching TRBD1 (5 bases). Germline values: CDR1 SGHRS, CDR2 YFSETQ. The CDR3 runs to 16 residues. Trimming shortened V by 2 bases and J by 0 bases, and 14 bases separated the two germline ends. The CDR3 DNA reads TGCGCCAGCAGCTTTGGGACGGGACCCACTAACTATGGCTACACCTTC. Its protein product is CASSFGTGPTNYGYTF.

V and J are TRBV6-1 and TRBJ2-7; 9 nucleotides line up with TRBD2. The CDR3 spans 14 residues. Germline CDR1 MNHNS, CDR2 SASEGT. With V trimmed by 4 bases and J by 1 base, 2 bases remained unmatched. CDR3 region: CASSGTSGSYEQYF. CDR3 sequence (DNA): TGTGCCAGCAGTGGCACTAGCGGGTCCTACGAGCAGTACTTC.

The chain links TRBV25-1 to TRBJ1-2; 10 nucleotides align to TRBD1. The CDR3 totals 18 residues. Germline-derived CDR1 and CDR2 are MGHDK and SYGVNS. V lost 3 bases to trimming and J lost 1 base; unmatched junction nucleotides: 11. CDR3 sequence: CASSDAPRDRGNNYGYTF. As DNA, the CDR3 is TGTGCCAGCAGTGACGCCCCTAGGGACAGGGGTAATAACTATGGCTACACCTTC.

The chain's CDR3 is CASDQGSTGGISTDTQYF. CDR3 nucleotide sequence: TGTGCCAGCGACCAGGGGTCAACTGGGGGGATTAGCACAGATACGCAGTATTTT. This chain joins TRBV2 and TRBJ2-3; either TRBD1 or TRBD2 may fit D (6 bases each). The length of the CDR3 is 18 residues. V was shortened by 8 bases and J by 0 bases, with 24 bases between the two germline ends. Per germline, CDR1 SNHLY and CDR2 FYNNEI.

The rearrangement joins TRBV2 to TRBJ1-5; 8 bases fit TRBD1. The CDR3 extends over 16 amino acids. V was pared by 6 bases and J by 1 base, with 8 bases of the junction left unmatched. Germline-derived CDR1 and CDR2 are SNHLY and FYNNEI. CDR3 in amino acids: CASSSGQETSNQPQHF. DNA of the CDR3: TGTGCCAGCAGCTCGGGACAGGAGACGAGCAATCAGCCCCAGCATTTT.

The chain joins TRBV12-3 or TRBV12-4 to TRBJ1-5; D is unresolved. Trimming took off 5 bases at V and 5 bases at J, with 10 bases between the two ends. The CDR3 loop spans 13 amino acids. The CDR3 bases are TGTGCCAGCAGTCTAACAGCCTATCAGCCCCAGCATTTT. As protein: CASSLTAYQPQHF.

The rearrangement uses TRBV11-1 and TRBJ2-3; 9 bases match TRBD1. The CDR3 is made up of 16 amino acids. Germline CDR1 and CDR2: SGHAT and FQDESV (reference sequence). V was pared by 4 bases and J by 3 bases, with 8 bases of the junction left unmatched. CDR3 coding DNA: TGTGCCAGCAGCTCAAAAACAGGGGGCCCAACAGATACGCAGTATTTT. This codes for CASSSKTGGPTDTQYF.

The chain links TRBV11-1 to TRBJ2-7; 8 positions match TRBD1. The CDR3 length is 12 residues. Germline CDR1 is SGHAT and CDR2 is FQDESV (reference sequence). V lost 4 bases, J lost 9 bases, and 5 bases stayed unmatched. The chain's CDR3 is CASSSGQGRQYF. The CDR3 nucleotides read TGTGCCAGCAGCTCCGGACAGGGCAGGCAGTACTTC.

The chain recombines TRBV24-1 with TRBJ2-7; D possibly uses TRBD1 or TRBD2 (6 bases each). The length of the CDR3 is 12 residues. V gave up 4 bases and J gave up 5 bases, with 8 bases separating them. The germline V gene has CDR1 KGHDR and CDR2 SFDVKD. In DNA, the CDR3 is TGTGCCACCAGTGAAAGGGGGGACGAGCAGTACTTC. Residues: CATSERGDEQYF.

In its sample, this clonotype is large. This chain connects TRBV5-5 to TRBJ1-1; D unclear. The CDR3 totals 13 residues. V lost 2 bases and J lost 4, with 9 bases in between. Germline V gene sequence: CDR1 SGHKS, CDR2 YYEKEE (reference sequence). This chain's CDR3 is CASSLPGGTEAFF. Written as DNA, the CDR3 is TGTGCCAGCAGCTTACCGGGCGGCACTGAAGCTTTCTTT.

This clonotype ranks as medium-sized (0.01 to 0.1%). V usage is TRBV2 and J usage is TRBJ1-2; 7 bases align to TRBD1. The junction had 12 bases not matched to a gene; V was cut back by 6 bases and J by 8 bases. The CDR3 is 14 amino acids. Germline CDR1 and CDR2: SNHLY and FYNNEI. CDR3 nucleotide sequence: TGTGCCAGCAGCCCCGGGACAGCGAAGCTCGGCTACACCTTC. Translation gives CASSPGTAKLGYTF.

There are a few counts of this clonotype. This CDR3 reads CSARDEVISYNSPLHF. CDR3 DNA sequence: TGCAGTGCTAGAGATGAGGTGATCTCCTATAATTCACCCCTCCACTTT. V gene TRBV20-1 combines with J gene TRBJ1-6; D uncertain. CDR3 length: 16 residues. V lost 0 bases to trimming and J lost 0 bases, with 9 bases between them. CDR1 is DFQATT and CDR2 is SNEGSKA in the germline V gene (reference sequence).

This clonotype was observed a single time. The chain is built from TRBV10-3 and TRBJ1-2; 7 bases are a match to TRBD1. The CDR3 length is 15 residues. V lost 6 bases and J lost 4; bases outside the gene matches: 11. Germline loops: CDR1 ENHRY, CDR2 SYGVKD. This CDR3 reads CAIRGTGDVGYGYTF. CDR3 nucleotide sequence: TGTGCCATCAGGGGAACAGGGGACGTCGGCTATGGCTACACCTTC.

In this sample, this clonotype turned up once. The V gene is TRBV14, the J gene TRBJ1-3; D uncertain. CDR3 length: 11 residues. The V end lost 4 bases, the J end lost 9 bases, and 7 bases lay between the germline ends. The V gene's germline CDR1 is SGHDN and CDR2 FVKESK. CDR3 sequence: CASSPGSTIYF. As DNA, the CDR3 is TGTGCCAGCAGCCCCGGTTCCACCATATATTTT.

This chain joins TRBV4-1 and TRBJ1-4; weak D call: TRBD1 (5 bases). CDR1 and CDR2 (germline): MGHRA, YSYEKL. The CDR3 is made up of 14 amino acids. The germline V and J ends were trimmed by 5 bases and 7 bases, with 14 bases remaining between them. The DNA for the CDR3 is TGCGCCAGCAGCTCCGCGGGGGGAGTTGAAAAACTGTTTTTT. Amino acid sequence: CASSSAGGVEKLFF.

V is TRBV5-1 and J is TRBJ1-2; TRBD1 aligns across 10 bases. V lost 4 bases to trimming and J lost 4 bases; unmatched junction nucleotides: 13. This CDR3 region has 17 residues. The germline gives CDR1 SGHRS, CDR2 YFSETQ. CDR3 sequence reads: CASSTSVGTGVLYGYTF. The CDR3 DNA follows: TGCGCCAGCAGCACGAGCGTCGGGACAGGGGTTCTCTATGGCTACACCTTC.

The chain uses TRBV2 and TRBJ1-5; no clear D. V shed 4 bases and J shed 2 bases, with 9 bases lying between them. The length of the CDR3 is 14 residues. Germline V gene sequence: CDR1 SNHLY, CDR2 FYNNEI. The CDR3 DNA reads as TGTGCCAGCAGTGCAAGAGTGGGCAATCAGCCCCAGCATTTT. It encodes CASSARVGNQPQHF.

The rearrangement uses TRBV7-8 and TRBJ1-1; D may be TRBD1 (5 bases). Between the trimmed V and J ends, which lost 5 bases and 1 base, there was a span of 11 bases. Germline lookup yields CDR1 SGHVS and CDR2 FQNEAQ. The CDR3 is 14 amino acids. This chain's CDR3 is CASSITGTNTEAFF. DNA of the CDR3: TGTGCCAGCAGCATTACCGGGACGAACACTGAAGCTTTCTTT. The full variable domain, completed using reference TRBV7-8 and TRBJ1-1, is GAGVSQSPRYKVAKRGQDVALRCDPISGHVSLFWYQQALGQGPEFLTYFQNEAQLDKSGLPSDRFFAERPEGSVSTLKIQRTQQEDSAVYLCASSITGTNTEAFFGQGTRLTVV.